Shown below are 2 T cell receptor beta chains from a single sample sequenced in a study of T cells after yellow fever vaccination. TCRdb redid the calling of the 5' RACE reads with MiXCR, one entry per CDR3 protein. The sample comprises 300,000 to 350,000 distinct CDR3 sequences, approximately 4.3% of which are singletons, and approximately 19% rests with the top ten. The sample was PBMCs, taken 15 days after the yellow fever booster vaccination. All receptors derive from a man aged 18 to 29 who received the YFV17D yellow fever vaccine.

This clonotype was counted many times. J is TRBJ1-1 and V is TRBV29-1; TRBD1 aligns across 7 bases. The V gene end was trimmed by 5 bases and the J gene end by 2 bases; junction bases not matched to a gene: 5. Germline lookup yields CDR1 SQVTM and CDR2 ANQGSEA. The CDR3 covers 13 residues. For the CDR3, the DNA is TGCAGCGTTAAGGACAGGATTAACACTGAAGCTTTCTTT. Amino acids: CSVKDRINTEAFF.

This clonotype was found a few times. The chain is built from TRBV21-1 and TRBJ2-4; TRBD2 was called by the table and not checked on the DNA. TRBV21-1 is marked as a pseudogene. CDR3 length equals 17 residues. The CDR3 reads CASSKGHQREVKNIQYF. Here the CDR3 DNA reads TGTGCCAGCAGCAAAGGTCATCAGCGGGAGGTCAAAAACATTCAGTACTTC.